What follows are 14 T cell receptor beta chains derived from one specimen sequenced in a study of cytomegalovirus exposure and HLA in healthy donors. Generated by immunoSEQ multiplex PCR, the TCRdb table keeps only in-frame clones and is missing some. The sample yields 60,000 to 70,000 clones, nearly 95% seen once. Material: PBMCs. The source of these receptors is a man aged 18-30 years in good health and CMV-seropositive.

The rearrangement uses TRBV20-1 and TRBJ2-3; D gene ambiguous. The CDR3 covers 10 residues. V lost 5 bases and J lost 2, with 2 bases in between. Germline lookup yields CDR1 DFQATT and CDR2 SNEGSKA (reference sequence). CDR3 residues: CSALTDTQYF. CDR3 coding DNA: TGCAGTGCTCTCACAGATACGCAGTATTTT.

A few counts support this clone. The V gene is TRBV28, the J gene TRBJ1-2, with TRBD1 identical over 11 bases. J gave up 14 bases and V 6 bases, and 8 bases lay outside the gene matches. The CDR3 is made up of 12 amino acids. Germline V lookup: CDR1 MDHEN, CDR2 SYDVKM. DNA for the CDR3: TGTGCCAGCAGGGCGGGACAGGGGGGATGGACCTTC. As protein: CASRAGQGGWTF.

V gene TRBV6-1 combines with J gene TRBJ1-2; no clear D gene. Looked up from germline, CDR1 is MNHNS and CDR2 is SASEGT. V was trimmed by 3 bases and J by 7 bases, leaving 6 bases between them. CDR3 length equals 11 residues. In DNA, the CDR3 is TGTGCCAGCAGTGAGGTGCGTGGCTACACCTTC. Its translation: CASSEVRGYTF.

The chain carries TRBV9 and TRBJ2-3; unclear D gene. Trimming took off 0 bases at V and 6 bases at J, with 11 bases between the two ends. Germline lookup yields CDR1 SGDLS and CDR2 YYNGEE. The CDR3 is 14 residues long. The CDR3 nucleotides read TGTGCCAGCAGCGTAGAAAACCTCGGTGATACGCAGTATTTT. Translating it yields CASSVENLGDTQYF.

The CDR3 region is CAWSVTVLAATYEQYF. CDR3 in DNA: TGTGCCTGGAGTGTAACGGTGCTAGCGGCAACCTACGAGCAGTACTTC. This chain links TRBV30 with TRBJ2-7; 7 bases align to TRBD2. The CDR3 runs to 16 residues. Germline values: CDR1 GTSNPN, CDR2 SVGIG (reference sequence). V shed 0 bases, J shed 2 bases, and the junction held 10 bases outside the gene matches.

The chain joins TRBV27 to TRBJ2-7; the match to TRBD1 covers 7 bases. This CDR3 spans 17 amino acids. Germline trimming cut 0 bases from V and 2 bases from J; bases unmatched to any gene: 10. Germline V lookup: CDR1 MNHEY, CDR2 SMNVEV (reference sequence). The CDR3 reads CASSLSNFGQEAYEQYF. CDR3 sequence (DNA): TGTGCCAGCAGTTTATCGAATTTTGGACAGGAGGCCTACGAGCAGTACTTC.

The chain uses TRBV30 and TRBJ1-4, with 9 bases identical to TRBD1. The CDR3 totals 16 residues. With V trimmed by 2 bases and J by 6 bases, 10 bases remained unmatched. Germline lookup yields CDR1 GTSNPN and CDR2 SVGIG (reference sequence). As DNA, the CDR3 is TGTGCCTGGAGTACGACCTCCCGGGACAGGGATGAAAAACTGTTTTTT. Translated: CAWSTTSRDRDEKLFF.

The rearrangement joins TRBV15 to TRBJ1-1, with D perhaps matching TRBD1 (5 bases). The germline V gene encodes CDR1 LNHNV and CDR2 YYDKDF (reference sequence). This CDR3 comprises 15 residues. The V end lost 0 bases, the J end lost 4 bases, and 12 bases lay between the germline ends. In DNA, the CDR3 is TGTGCCACCAGCAGAGATTTAGGGGATGGCACTGAAGCTTTCTTT. As protein: CATSRDLGDGTEAFF.

The CDR3 DNA reads as TGTGCCTGGAGTGGGTACGGACACCTCTCCTACGAGCAGTACTTC. It is translated as CAWSGYGHLSYEQYF. This sequence joins TRBV30 and TRBJ2-7, with a possible D match to TRBD1 (5 bases). This CDR3 is built from 15 residues. Between the trimmed V and J ends, which lost 1 base and 0 bases, there was a span of 13 bases. Per germline, CDR1 GTSNPN and CDR2 SVGIG (reference sequence).

The chain uses TRBV6-5 and TRBJ2-2, with 7 nucleotides matching TRBD1. V shed 6 bases, J shed 5 bases, and the junction held 9 bases outside the gene matches. CDR1 and CDR2 from the germline V gene are MNHEY and SVGAGI. CDR3 size: 15 residues. CDR3 loop: CASSPDRELTGELFF. The DNA for the CDR3 is TGTGCCAGCAGCCCTGACAGGGAACTTACCGGGGAGCTGTTTTTT.

The V and J genes are TRBV28 and TRBJ2-7, with D tentatively TRBD1 (5 bases). Trimming cost V 2 bases and J 3 bases, with 8 bases left between them. Looked up from germline, CDR1 is MDHEN and CDR2 is SYDVKM. The CDR3 length is 13 residues. CDR3 sequence: CASSLNRYYEQYF. The CDR3 DNA is TGTGCCAGCAGTTTAAACAGGTACTACGAGCAGTACTTC.

The rearrangement links TRBV27 to TRBJ2-7; the match to TRBD1 covers 9 bases. The germline CDR1 and CDR2 sequences are MNHEY and SMNVEV (reference sequence). The CDR3 is made up of 15 amino acids. V was clipped by 4 bases and J by 2 bases; unmatched bases: 6. The CDR3 sequence is CASSSSTGGPYEQYF. The DNA for the CDR3 is TGTGCCAGCAGTTCCTCGACAGGGGGGCCCTACGAGCAGTACTTC.

This clone showed up just once. The chain links TRBV7-9 to TRBJ2-3, with no clear D. The CDR3 contains 14 residues. CDR1 is SEHNR, CDR2 FQNEAQ, per germline (reference sequence). Deletions cut 4 bases from V and 1 base from J, with 9 bases between. CDR3 in DNA: TGTGCCAGCAGCTCGCCGTTAGGCACAGATACGCAGTATTTT. It codes for CASSSPLGTDTQYF.

The CDR3 is CAWMTSFSQYF. The CDR3 coding sequence is TGTGCCTGGATGACTAGCTTTTCGCAGTATTTT. This chain uses TRBV30 with TRBJ2-3; 7 bases fit TRBD2. CDR1 is GTSNPN and CDR2 is SVGIG in the germline V gene (reference sequence). Trimming took 4 bases from V and 10 from J; bases not matched to a gene: 5. The CDR3 length is 11 residues.